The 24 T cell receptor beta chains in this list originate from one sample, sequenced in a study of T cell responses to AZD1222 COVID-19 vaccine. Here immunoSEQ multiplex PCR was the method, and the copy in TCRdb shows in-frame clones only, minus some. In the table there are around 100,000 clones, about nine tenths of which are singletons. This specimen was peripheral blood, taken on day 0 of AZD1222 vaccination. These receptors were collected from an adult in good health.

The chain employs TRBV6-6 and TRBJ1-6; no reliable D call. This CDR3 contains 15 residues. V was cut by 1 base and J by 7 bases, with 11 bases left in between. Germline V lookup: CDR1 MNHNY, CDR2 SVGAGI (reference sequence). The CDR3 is CASSYYDMLNSPLHF. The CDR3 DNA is TGTGCCAGCAGTTACTATGACATGTTAAATTCACCCCTCCACTTT.

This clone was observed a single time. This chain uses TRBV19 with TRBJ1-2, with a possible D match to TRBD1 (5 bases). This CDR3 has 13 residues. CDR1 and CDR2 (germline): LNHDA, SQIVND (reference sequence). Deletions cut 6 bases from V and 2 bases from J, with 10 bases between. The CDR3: CASREGLNYGYTF. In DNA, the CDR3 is TGTGCCAGTAGAGAGGGGTTGAACTATGGCTACACCTTC.

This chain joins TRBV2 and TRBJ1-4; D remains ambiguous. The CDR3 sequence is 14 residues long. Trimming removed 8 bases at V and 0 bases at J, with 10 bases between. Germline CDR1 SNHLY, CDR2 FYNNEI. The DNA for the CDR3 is TGTGCCAGCCTGAGAGGGTCAACTAATGAAAAACTGTTTTTT. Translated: CASLRGSTNEKLFF.

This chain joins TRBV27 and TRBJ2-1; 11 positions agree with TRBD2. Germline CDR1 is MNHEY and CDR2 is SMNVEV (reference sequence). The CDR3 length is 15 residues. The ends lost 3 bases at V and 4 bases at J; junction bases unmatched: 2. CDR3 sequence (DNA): TGTGCCAGCAGTTTCGGGACTAGCGGATACAATGAGCAGTTCTTC. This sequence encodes CASSFGTSGYNEQFF.

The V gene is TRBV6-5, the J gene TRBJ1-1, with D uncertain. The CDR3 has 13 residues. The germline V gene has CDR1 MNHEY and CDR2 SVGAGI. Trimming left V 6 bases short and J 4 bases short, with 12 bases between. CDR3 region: CASSRGRGTEAFF. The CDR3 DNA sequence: TGTGCCAGCAGCCGCGGGCGGGGCACTGAAGCTTTCTTT.

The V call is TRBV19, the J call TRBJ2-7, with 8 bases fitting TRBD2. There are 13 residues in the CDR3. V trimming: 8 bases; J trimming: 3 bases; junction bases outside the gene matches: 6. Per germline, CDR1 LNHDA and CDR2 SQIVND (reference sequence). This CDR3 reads CASSPGLGYEQYF. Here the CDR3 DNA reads TGTGCCAGTTCGCCGGGACTAGGCTACGAGCAGTACTTC.

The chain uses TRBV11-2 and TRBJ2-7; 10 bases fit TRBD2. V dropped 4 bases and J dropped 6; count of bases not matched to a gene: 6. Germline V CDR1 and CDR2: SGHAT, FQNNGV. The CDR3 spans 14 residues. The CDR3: CASSSTSGDREQYF. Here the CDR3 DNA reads TGTGCCAGCAGCTCCACTAGCGGGGACCGCGAGCAGTACTTC.

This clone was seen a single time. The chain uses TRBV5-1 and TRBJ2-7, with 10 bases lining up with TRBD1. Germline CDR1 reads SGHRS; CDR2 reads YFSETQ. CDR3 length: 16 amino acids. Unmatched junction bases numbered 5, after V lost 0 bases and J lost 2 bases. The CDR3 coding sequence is TGCGCCAGCAGCTTGGCTACCGGGACAGGGGCCTACGAGCAGTACTTC. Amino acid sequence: CASSLATGTGAYEQYF. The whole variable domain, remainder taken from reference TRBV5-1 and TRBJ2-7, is KAGVTQTPRYLIKTRGQQVTLSCSPISGHRSVSWYQQTPGQGLQFLFEYFSETQRNKGNFPGRFSGRQFSNSRSEMNVSTLELGDSALYLCASSLATGTGAYEQYFGPGTRLTVT.

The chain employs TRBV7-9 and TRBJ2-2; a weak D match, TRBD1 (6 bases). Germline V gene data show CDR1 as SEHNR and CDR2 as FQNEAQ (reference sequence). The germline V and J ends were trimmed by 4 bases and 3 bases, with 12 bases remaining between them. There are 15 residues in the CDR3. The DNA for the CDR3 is TGTGCCAGCAGCTCCCCGTACAGGGACACCGGGGAGCTGTTTTTT. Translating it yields CASSSPYRDTGELFF.

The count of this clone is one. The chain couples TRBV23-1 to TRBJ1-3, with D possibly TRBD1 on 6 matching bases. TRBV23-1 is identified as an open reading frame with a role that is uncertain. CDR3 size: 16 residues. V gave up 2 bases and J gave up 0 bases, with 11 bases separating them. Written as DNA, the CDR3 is TGCGCCAGCAGTCAAGATGGACAGAGCTCTGGAAACACCATATATTTT. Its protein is CASSQDGQSSGNTIYF.

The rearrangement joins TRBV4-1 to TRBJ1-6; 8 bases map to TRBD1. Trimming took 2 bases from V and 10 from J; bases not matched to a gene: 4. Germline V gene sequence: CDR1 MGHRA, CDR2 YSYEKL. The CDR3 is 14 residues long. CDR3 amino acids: CASSQQGASSPLHF. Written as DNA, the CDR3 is TGCGCCAGCAGCCAACAGGGGGCTAGCTCACCCCTCCACTTT.

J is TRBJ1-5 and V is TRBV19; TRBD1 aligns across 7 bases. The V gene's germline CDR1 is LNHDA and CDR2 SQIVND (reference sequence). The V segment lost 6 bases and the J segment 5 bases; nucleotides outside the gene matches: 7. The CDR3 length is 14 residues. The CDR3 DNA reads TGTGCCAGTAGCCCGACAGGGAGAGATCAGCCCCAGCATTTT. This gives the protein CASSPTGRDQPQHF.

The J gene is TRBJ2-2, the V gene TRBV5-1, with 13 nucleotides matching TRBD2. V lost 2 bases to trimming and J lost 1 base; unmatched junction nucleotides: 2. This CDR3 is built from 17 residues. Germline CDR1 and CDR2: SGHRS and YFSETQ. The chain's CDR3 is CASSFGLAGVNTGELFF. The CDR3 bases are TGCGCCAGCAGCTTCGGACTAGCGGGGGTGAACACCGGGGAGCTGTTTTTT. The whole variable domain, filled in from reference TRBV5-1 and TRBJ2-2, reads KAGVTQTPRYLIKTRGQQVTLSCSPISGHRSVSWYQQTPGQGLQFLFEYFSETQRNKGNFPGRFSGRQFSNSRSEMNVSTLELGDSALYLCASSFGLAGVNTGELFFGEGSRLTVL.

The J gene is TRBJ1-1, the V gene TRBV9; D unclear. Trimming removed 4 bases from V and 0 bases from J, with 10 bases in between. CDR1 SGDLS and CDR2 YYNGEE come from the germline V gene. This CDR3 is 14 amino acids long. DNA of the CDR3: TGTGCCAGCAGCAGTTCTGACATGAACACTGAAGCTTTCTTT. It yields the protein CASSSSDMNTEAFF.

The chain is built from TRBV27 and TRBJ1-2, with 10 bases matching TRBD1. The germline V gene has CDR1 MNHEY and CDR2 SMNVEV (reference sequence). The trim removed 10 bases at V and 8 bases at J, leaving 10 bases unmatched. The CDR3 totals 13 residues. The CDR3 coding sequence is TGTGCCACCAGGACAGGGGGGATAGAGGGCTACACCTTC. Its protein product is CATRTGGIEGYTF.

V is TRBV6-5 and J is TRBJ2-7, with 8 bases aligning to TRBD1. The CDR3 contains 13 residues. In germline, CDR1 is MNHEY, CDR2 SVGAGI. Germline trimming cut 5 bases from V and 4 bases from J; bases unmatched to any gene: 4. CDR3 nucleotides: TGTGCCAGCAGTCAGGGACAGGAGTACGAGCAGTACTTC. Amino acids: CASSQGQEYEQYF.

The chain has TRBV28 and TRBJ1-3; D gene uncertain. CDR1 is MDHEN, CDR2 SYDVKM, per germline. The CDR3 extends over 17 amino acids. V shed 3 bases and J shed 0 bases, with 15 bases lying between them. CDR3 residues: CASSFFFRRNSGNTIYF. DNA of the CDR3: TGTGCCAGCAGTTTCTTCTTTAGGAGGAACTCTGGAAACACCATATATTTT.

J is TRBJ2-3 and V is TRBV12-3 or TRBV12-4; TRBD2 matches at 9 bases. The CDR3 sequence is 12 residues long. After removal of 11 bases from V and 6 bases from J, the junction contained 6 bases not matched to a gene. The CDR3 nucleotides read TGTGCCTCCGCGGGGGGGCCGGATACGCAGTATTTT. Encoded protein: CASAGGPDTQYF.

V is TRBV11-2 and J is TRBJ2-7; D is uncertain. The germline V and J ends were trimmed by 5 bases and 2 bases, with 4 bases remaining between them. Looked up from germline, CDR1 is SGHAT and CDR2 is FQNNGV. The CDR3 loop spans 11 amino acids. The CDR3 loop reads CASSDTYEQYF. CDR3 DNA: TGTGCCAGCAGCGACACCTACGAGCAGTACTTC.

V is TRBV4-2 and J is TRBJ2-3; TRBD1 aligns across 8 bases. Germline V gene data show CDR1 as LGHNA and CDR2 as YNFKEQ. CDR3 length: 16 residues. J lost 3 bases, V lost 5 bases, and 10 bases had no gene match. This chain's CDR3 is CASSETGVDRTDTQYF. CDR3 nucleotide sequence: TGTGCCAGCAGCGAGACAGGGGTAGATAGAACAGATACGCAGTATTTT.

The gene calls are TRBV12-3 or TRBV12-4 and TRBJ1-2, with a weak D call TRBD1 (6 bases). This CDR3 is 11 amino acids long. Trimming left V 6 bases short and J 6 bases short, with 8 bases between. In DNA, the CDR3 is TGTGCCAGCAGCTCAGGGGATGGCTACACCTTC. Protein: CASSSGDGYTF.

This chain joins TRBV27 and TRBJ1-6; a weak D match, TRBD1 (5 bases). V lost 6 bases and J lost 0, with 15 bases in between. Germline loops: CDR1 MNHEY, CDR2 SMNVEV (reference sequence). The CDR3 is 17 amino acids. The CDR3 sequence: CASRKGPGDSYNSPLHF. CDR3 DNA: TGTGCCAGCAGGAAAGGACCGGGGGACTCCTATAATTCACCCCTCCACTTT.

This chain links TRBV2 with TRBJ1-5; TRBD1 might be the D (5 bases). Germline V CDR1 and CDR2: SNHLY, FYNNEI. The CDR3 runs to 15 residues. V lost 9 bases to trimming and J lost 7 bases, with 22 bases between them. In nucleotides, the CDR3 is TGTGCCAGTCGACCAGGACATTTGCTTTCCCAGCCCCAGCATTTT. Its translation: CASRPGHLLSQPQHF.

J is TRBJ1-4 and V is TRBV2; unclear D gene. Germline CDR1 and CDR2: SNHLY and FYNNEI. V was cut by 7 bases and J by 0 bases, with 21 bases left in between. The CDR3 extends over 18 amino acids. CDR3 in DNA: TGTGCCAGCATGGCGTGGCCCATGGTACAAACAACTAATGAAAAACTGTTTTTT. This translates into CASMAWPMVQTTNEKLFF.